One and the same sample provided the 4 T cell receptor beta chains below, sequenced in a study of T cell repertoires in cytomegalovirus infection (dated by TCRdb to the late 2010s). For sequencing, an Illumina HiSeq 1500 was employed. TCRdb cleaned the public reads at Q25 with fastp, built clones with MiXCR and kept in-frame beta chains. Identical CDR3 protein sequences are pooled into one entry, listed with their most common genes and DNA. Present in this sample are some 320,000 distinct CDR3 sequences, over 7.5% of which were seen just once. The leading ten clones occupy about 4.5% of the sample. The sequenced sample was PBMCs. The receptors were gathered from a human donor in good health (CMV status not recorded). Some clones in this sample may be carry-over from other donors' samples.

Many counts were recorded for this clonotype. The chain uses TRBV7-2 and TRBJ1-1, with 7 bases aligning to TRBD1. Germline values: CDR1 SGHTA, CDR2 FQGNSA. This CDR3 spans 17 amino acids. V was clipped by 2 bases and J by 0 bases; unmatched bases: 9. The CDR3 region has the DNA TGTGCCAGCAGCTTAACCGGGACAGCACTGATGAACACTGAAGCTTTCTTT. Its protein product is CASSLTGTALMNTEAFF.

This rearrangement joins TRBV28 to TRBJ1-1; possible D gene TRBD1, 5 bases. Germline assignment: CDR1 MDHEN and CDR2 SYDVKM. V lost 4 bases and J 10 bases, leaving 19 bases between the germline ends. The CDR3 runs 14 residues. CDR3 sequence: CASSYRVGVLSAFF. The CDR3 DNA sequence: TGTGCCAGCAGTTACCGAGTGGGGGTATTGTCAGCTTTCTTT.

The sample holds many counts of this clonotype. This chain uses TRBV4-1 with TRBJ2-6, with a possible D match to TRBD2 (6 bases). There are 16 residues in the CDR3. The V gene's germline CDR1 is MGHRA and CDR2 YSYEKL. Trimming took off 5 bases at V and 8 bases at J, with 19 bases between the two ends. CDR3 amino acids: CASSEYPSEWSNVLTF. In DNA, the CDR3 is TGCGCCAGCAGCGAGTACCCTAGCGAGTGGTCCAACGTCCTGACTTTC.

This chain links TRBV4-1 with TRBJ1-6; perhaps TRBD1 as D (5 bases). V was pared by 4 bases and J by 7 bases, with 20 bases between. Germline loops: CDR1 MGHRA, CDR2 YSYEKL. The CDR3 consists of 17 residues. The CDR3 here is CASSPRNSGNRNSPLHF. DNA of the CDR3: TGCGCCAGCAGCCCGAGAAATTCAGGGAATCGGAATTCACCCCTCCACTTT.